Below are 19 T cell receptor beta chains sequenced from a single sample in a study of shared clonotypes between healthy human individuals (dated by TCRdb to about 2020). The protocol used for the library was the immunoSEQ multiplex PCR assay. TCRdb re-hosts the immuneACCESS table, in-frame sequences only. Its copies lack some clones; in the studies checked, an unresolved V gene accounts for under half of them, and the cause for the rest is not known. Present in this sample are around 2.5 million clones, 80% to 95% of which were seen just once. 0.36% of the sample goes to the ten largest clones. Sequencing used naive CD4+ T cells from PBMCs. The label giving this sample's cell subset or site can be read as: CD45RA+ positively selected. These receptors all stem from a man between 18 and 29 years old in good health. Some clones in this sample may be carry-over from other donors' samples.

The chain carries TRBV29-1 and TRBJ2-7; perhaps D is TRBD1 or TRBD2 (5 bases each). This CDR3 contains 12 residues. V was clipped by 6 bases and J by 4 bases, with 13 bases between them. The germline V gene encodes CDR1 SQVTM and CDR2 ANQGSEA. The CDR3 loop reads CSVRVRGYEQYF. In DNA, the CDR3 is TGCAGCGTCCGTGTGAGGGGATACGAGCAGTACTTC.

V usage is TRBV9 and J usage is TRBJ2-2, with 8 nucleotides matching TRBD2. The CDR3 is 15 amino acids. Germline-derived CDR1 and CDR2 are SGDLS and YYNGEE. J gave up 4 bases and V 3 bases, and 5 bases lay outside the gene matches. The CDR3 protein is CASSEGLDGTGELFF. For the CDR3, the DNA is TGTGCCAGCAGCGAGGGACTAGACGGCACCGGGGAGCTGTTTTTT.

V usage is TRBV1 and J usage is TRBJ1-1; TRBD1, as called in the table, went unchecked against the DNA. TRBV1 is deemed a pseudogene. CDR3 size: 17 residues. The CDR3 reads CTSSQDKDRGPNTEAFF. DNA for the CDR3: TGCACCAGCAGCCAAGATAAGGACAGGGGGCCGAACACTGAAGCTTTCTTT.

Only one count was recorded for this clone. The chain links TRBV11-2 to TRBJ2-7, with D perhaps TRBD2 (5 bases). CDR3 length equals 14 residues. Germline V CDR1 and CDR2: SGHAT, FQNNGV. The V end lost 5 bases, the J end lost 7 bases, and 18 bases lay between the germline ends. The CDR3 sequence is CASSPVRVSVEQYF. The CDR3 DNA reads TGTGCCAGCAGCCCCGTGCGGGTGAGTGTAGAGCAGTACTTC.

This chain uses TRBV7-9 with TRBJ1-2, with D unclear. This CDR3 has 14 amino acids. The V gene lost 8 bases and the J gene lost 8 bases, with 21 bases spanning the gap. The germline CDR1 and CDR2 sequences are SEHNR and FQNEAQ (reference sequence). The CDR3 here is CASRRAREAGGYTF. CDR3 nucleotide sequence: TGTGCCAGCCGGCGTGCTCGGGAAGCGGGAGGCTACACCTTC.

The rearrangement uses TRBV9 and TRBJ2-3, with D possibly TRBD2 on 6 matching bases. The germline V and J ends were trimmed by 0 bases and 1 base, with 12 bases remaining between them. Germline V gene data show CDR1 as SGDLS and CDR2 as YYNGEE. This CDR3 spans 16 amino acids. The CDR3 coding sequence is TGTGCCAGCAGCGTAGGGCTAGCGTACGGCACAGATACGCAGTATTTT. Protein product: CASSVGLAYGTDTQYF.

This sequence joins TRBV14 and TRBJ1-1, with 9 bases fitting TRBD1. In germline, CDR1 is SGHDN, CDR2 FVKESK. V was pared by 3 bases and J by 8 bases, with 7 bases of the junction left unmatched. The CDR3 is 14 residues long. This CDR3 is CASSQVRDRVEAFF. CDR3 coding DNA: TGTGCCAGCAGCCAGGTTCGGGACAGGGTGGAAGCTTTCTTT.

This chain uses TRBV9 with TRBJ1-3; possible D gene TRBD1, 5 bases. Trimming removed 2 bases from V and 4 bases from J, with 13 bases in between. CDR3 length: 15 residues. In germline, CDR1 is SGDLS, CDR2 YYNGEE. The CDR3 DNA follows: TGTGCCAGCAGCGTTGGAGGGGAGAGGGGAAACACCATATATTTT. Translation: CASSVGGERGNTIYF.

V is TRBV2 and J is TRBJ1-1; 9 nucleotides match TRBD1. Trimming at V came to 10 bases and at J to 8 bases, leaving 14 bases not matched to a gene. Germline lookup yields CDR1 SNHLY and CDR2 FYNNEI. The CDR3 sequence is 14 residues long. The CDR3 loop is CAIDLGQGHPEAFF. The CDR3 DNA reads as TGTGCCATCGATTTGGGACAGGGTCACCCCGAAGCTTTCTTT. Complete variable domain (other parts from reference TRBV2 and TRBJ1-1): EPEVTQTPSHQVTQMGQEVILRCVPISNHLYFYWYRQILGQKVEFLVSFYNNEISEKSEIFDDQFSVERPDGSNFTLKIRSTKLEDSAMYFCAIDLGQGHPEAFFGQGTRLTVV.

The chain carries TRBV28 and TRBJ2-7, with 9 bases matching TRBD1. This CDR3 region has 16 residues. The germline CDR1 and CDR2 sequences are MDHEN and SYDVKM. V was clipped by 1 base and J by 2 bases; unmatched bases: 6. The CDR3 region is CASSLLSGQGPYEQYF. The CDR3 DNA is TGTGCCAGCAGTTTATTGTCGGGACAGGGTCCCTACGAGCAGTACTTC.

The chain has TRBV7-9 and TRBJ1-4; D uncertain. This CDR3 contains 15 residues. The germline gives CDR1 SEHNR, CDR2 FQNEAQ (reference sequence). V was clipped by 4 bases and J by 4 bases, with 13 bases between them. The CDR3 region is CASSSQGNYNEKLFF. The CDR3 DNA sequence: TGTGCCAGCAGCTCACAAGGGAACTATAATGAAAAACTGTTTTTT. Variable domain in full (rest from reference TRBV7-9 and TRBJ1-4): DTGVSQNPRHKITKRGQNVTFRCDPISEHNRLYWYRQTLGQGPEFLTYFQNEAQLEKSRLLSDRFSAERPKGSFSTLEIQRTEQGDSAMYLCASSSQGNYNEKLFFGSGTQLSVL.

In its sample, this clone was seen a few times. The chain uses TRBV18 and TRBJ1-5; 7 positions agree with TRBD1. V trimming: 5 bases; J trimming: 7 bases; junction bases outside the gene matches: 11. This CDR3 contains 15 residues. Looked up from germline, CDR1 is KGHSH and CDR2 is LQKENI. The chain's CDR3 is CASSVQRGQGQPQHF. CDR3 sequence (DNA): TGTGCCAGCTCAGTGCAAAGGGGGCAGGGACAGCCCCAGCATTTT.

J is TRBJ2-4 and V is TRBV9; possibly TRBD1 for D (6 bases). Germline CDR1 SGDLS, CDR2 YYNGEE. The V and J ends lost 0 bases and 5 bases respectively, with 15 bases between them. The length of the CDR3 is 16 residues. The CDR3 DNA reads as TGTGCCAGCAGCGTAGCCCCAATGGGGGCGGAAAACATTCAGTACTTC. Amino acid sequence: CASSVAPMGAENIQYF.

The rearrangement joins TRBV11-2 to TRBJ1-2; D is ambiguous. The V gene lost 7 bases and the J gene lost 3 bases, with 21 bases spanning the gap. There are 16 residues in the CDR3. Per the germline V gene, CDR1 is SGHAT and CDR2 is FQNNGV. CDR3 DNA: TGTGCCAGCACACCCCCGGCCGCTTGGCGAGACTATGGCTACACCTTC. Amino acids: CASTPPAAWRDYGYTF.

This rearrangement joins TRBV5-1 to TRBJ2-7; TRBD1 aligns across 8 bases. The CDR3 runs 18 residues. Germline V gives CDR1 SGHRS, CDR2 YFSETQ. V shed 0 bases, J shed 4 bases, and the junction held 15 bases outside the gene matches. For the CDR3, the DNA is TGCGCCAGCAGCTTGGGTGGGACAGGCCAGGCAAGGGATTACGAGCAGTACTTC. Translating it yields CASSLGGTGQARDYEQYF.

The chain combines TRBV5-1 with TRBJ1-4; D remains ambiguous. Germline V gives CDR1 SGHRS, CDR2 YFSETQ. V shed 2 bases and J shed 0 bases, with 8 bases lying between them. The CDR3 contains 15 residues. DNA for the CDR3: TGCGCCAGCAGCTTTGGGTCCGCAACTAATGAAAAACTGTTTTTT. This sequence encodes CASSFGSATNEKLFF.

J is TRBJ1-3 and V is TRBV28; no firm D call. Trimming took 5 bases from V and 0 from J, leaving 11 bases between them. CDR3 length equals 15 residues. From germline, CDR1 is MDHEN and CDR2 SYDVKM. This chain's CDR3 is CASSLLLLSGNTIYF. The CDR3 region has the DNA TGTGCCAGCAGTCTTTTACTACTCTCTGGAAACACCATATATTTT.

This clone was counted a single time. The chain recombines TRBV7-8 with TRBJ2-5; D uncertain. In germline, CDR1 is SGHVS, CDR2 FQNEAQ. Between the trimmed V and J ends, which lost 3 bases and 2 bases, there was a span of 7 bases. The length of the CDR3 is 13 residues. CDR3 nucleotide sequence: TGTGCCAGCAGCTTCTTGGATCAAGAGACCCAGTACTTC. Amino acids: CASSFLDQETQYF.

This chain links TRBV30 with TRBJ2-1; 9 bases match TRBD2. Trimming at V came to 4 bases and at J to 2 bases, leaving 6 bases not matched to a gene. The CDR3 has 15 amino acids. CDR1 is GTSNPN, CDR2 SVGIG, per germline (reference sequence). CDR3 nucleotides: TGTGCCTGGATCCCCGGACTAGCGCCCTACAATGAGCAGTTCTTC. As protein: CAWIPGLAPYNEQFF.